A single sample is the source of the 27 T cell receptor beta chains below, sequenced in a study of blood T cell repertoires in COVID-19. Sequencing was performed with immunoSEQ multiplex PCR; in TCRdb, only in-frame clones are kept and a portion is missing. The sample includes 27,000 or so clones, 85% to 90% of them seen just once. The sequenced sample was peripheral blood. These receptors came from a human donor in a cohort sampled during active COVID-19.

This rearrangement joins TRBV20-1 to TRBJ2-3; D ambiguous. The CDR3 runs to 11 residues. The germline V gene encodes CDR1 DFQATT and CDR2 SNEGSKA (reference sequence). V was cut by 2 bases and J by 3 bases, with 3 bases left in between. CDR3 sequence reads: CSARTTDTQYF. CDR3 coding DNA: TGCAGTGCTAGAACAACAGATACGCAGTATTTT.

V gene TRBV7-3 combines with J gene TRBJ2-2; a weak D match, TRBD2 (6 bases). There are 13 residues in the CDR3. Germline lookup yields CDR1 SGHTA and CDR2 FQGTGA. Trimming shortened V by 5 bases and J by 6 bases, and 10 bases separated the two germline ends. CDR3 DNA sequence: TGTGCCAGCAGCCGAGGGGAGGCCGGGGAGCTGTTTTTT. This sequence encodes CASSRGEAGELFF.

J is TRBJ1-4 and V is TRBV4-1, with 7 bases matching TRBD1. Trimming took 4 bases from V and 8 from J; bases not matched to a gene: 16. The CDR3 loop spans 17 amino acids. Germline CDR1 reads MGHRA; CDR2 reads YSYEKL. CDR3: CASSRARPTGAQEKLFF. CDR3 in DNA: TGCGCCAGCAGCCGAGCTAGGCCCACAGGGGCGCAGGAAAAACTGTTTTTT.

This chain links TRBV19 with TRBJ1-2; no definite D call. The CDR3 is made up of 13 amino acids. Per germline, CDR1 LNHDA and CDR2 SQIVND (reference sequence). V lost 1 base and J lost 2, with 5 bases in between. The CDR3 region is CASSIGRNYGYTF. In DNA, the CDR3 is TGTGCCAGTAGTATAGGCAGGAACTATGGCTACACCTTC.

Only one count was recorded for this clone. The CDR3 protein is CASSPLGGAYEQYF. The DNA of the CDR3 is TGTGCCAGCAGCCCTCTAGGCGGGGCCTACGAGCAGTACTTC. The V and J genes are TRBV14 and TRBJ2-7, with a tentative D call TRBD2 (6 bases). The CDR3 extends over 14 amino acids. Germline V lookup: CDR1 SGHDN, CDR2 FVKESK. V dropped 4 bases and J dropped 2 bases, with 12 bases sitting between them.

This chain links TRBV27 with TRBJ2-5, with D tentatively TRBD1 (6 bases). The CDR3 contains 14 residues. Germline assignment: CDR1 MNHEY and CDR2 SMNVEV (reference sequence). The V and J ends lost 1 base and 1 base respectively, with 7 bases between them. Here the CDR3 reads CASSLWGRQETQYF. CDR3 coding DNA: TGTGCCAGCAGTTTATGGGGGCGCCAAGAGACCCAGTACTTC.

The chain uses TRBV19 and TRBJ1-4; D possibly corresponds to TRBD1 (6 bases). The V gene lost 5 bases and the J gene lost 6 bases, with 16 bases spanning the gap. CDR3 length: 15 amino acids. Germline assignment: CDR1 LNHDA and CDR2 SQIVND (reference sequence). The CDR3 DNA sequence: TGTGCCAGTAGTGCCGCAGGGGCGGGGGATGAAAAACTGTTTTTT. Translated: CASSAAGAGDEKLFF.

The gene calls are TRBV5-5 and TRBJ2-2; TRBD1 aligns across 9 bases. The V gene's germline CDR1 is SGHKS and CDR2 YYEKEE (reference sequence). The CDR3 length is 16 residues. V trimming: 1 base; J trimming: 4 bases; junction bases outside the gene matches: 5. CDR3 bases: TGTGCCAGCAGCTTGTTACAGGGGGCGGGCACCGGGGAGCTGTTTTTT. It is translated as CASSLLQGAGTGELFF.

The rearrangement joins TRBV10-2 to TRBJ2-5; 12 nucleotides match TRBD2. Germline CDR1 WSHSY, CDR2 SAAADI. Trimming removed 6 bases from V and 4 bases from J; junction bases left unmatched: 6. This CDR3 region has 15 residues. The chain's CDR3 is CASSPRLAGVETQYF. Written as DNA, the CDR3 is TGCGCCAGCAGCCCTCGACTAGCGGGAGTAGAGACCCAGTACTTC.

The chain employs TRBV18 and TRBJ2-3; D is ambiguous. This CDR3 region has 14 residues. Trimming cost V 4 bases and J 4 bases, with 12 bases left between them. Germline CDR1 KGHSH, CDR2 LQKENI. The CDR3 loop reads CASSHDTRADTQYF. CDR3 sequence (DNA): TGTGCCAGCTCACACGACACCCGCGCAGATACGCAGTATTTT.

The CDR3: CASSLQQGGQETQYF. The DNA for the CDR3 is TGTGCCAGCAGCCTTCAACAGGGGGGACAAGAGACCCAGTACTTC. The chain couples TRBV7-6 to TRBJ2-5; 8 bases align to TRBD1. Germline lookup yields CDR1 SGHVS and CDR2 FNYEAQ. The CDR3 covers 15 residues. Losses at the gene ends were 5 bases for V and 2 bases for J; bases not matched to a gene: 7.

This chain links TRBV29-1 with TRBJ2-3; tentative D call: TRBD2 (6 bases). This CDR3 region has 15 residues. Germline CDR1 SQVTM, CDR2 ANQGSEA. Trimming stripped 0 bases from V and 2 bases from J, with 12 bases between. CDR3 sequence reads: CSVEDHGGVTDTQYF. The CDR3 DNA is TGCAGCGTTGAAGATCACGGGGGTGTCACAGATACGCAGTATTTT.

The rearrangement links TRBV11-3 to TRBJ2-7, with 7 bases fitting TRBD2. Trimming cost V 8 bases and J 4 bases; bases outside gene matches: 8. CDR3 length: 13 residues. From germline, CDR1 is SGHNT and CDR2 YENEEA. CDR3 protein: CASWEGFWYEQYF. The CDR3, as DNA: TGTGCCAGCTGGGAGGGTTTTTGGTACGAGCAGTACTTC.

This clone has a single count. This chain joins TRBV19 and TRBJ1-5; D remains ambiguous. Germline assignment: CDR1 LNHDA and CDR2 SQIVND (reference sequence). The V end was cut by 5 bases, the J end by 3 bases, with 11 bases between. The CDR3 has 14 amino acids. This CDR3 is CASSRLRLNQPQHF. The CDR3, as DNA: TGTGCCAGTAGTCGACTACGACTCAATCAGCCCCAGCATTTT.

The DNA for the CDR3 is TGCGCCAGCAGCTTGTGGCAGAATATGAACACCGGGGAGCTGTTTTTT. Protein sequence: CASSLWQNMNTGELFF. V usage is TRBV5-1 and J usage is TRBJ2-2; the D is unclear. In germline, CDR1 is SGHRS, CDR2 YFSETQ. The CDR3 totals 16 residues. The V and J ends lost 1 base and 1 base respectively, with 11 bases between them.

The gene calls are TRBV5-1 and TRBJ2-5; TRBD2 aligns across 8 bases. The CDR3 sequence is 14 residues long. The V gene's germline CDR1 is SGHRS and CDR2 YFSETQ. Trimming took 4 bases from V and 5 from J; bases not matched to a gene: 7. CDR3 coding DNA: TGCGCCAGCAGCCAGAGCGGGAGTCAGGAGACCCAGTACTTC. It yields the protein CASSQSGSQETQYF. Together with reference TRBV5-1 and TRBJ2-5, the CDR3 gives the full variable domain: KAGVTQTPRYLIKTRGQQVTLSCSPISGHRSVSWYQQTPGQGLQFLFEYFSETQRNKGNFPGRFSGRQFSNSRSEMNVSTLELGDSALYLCASSQSGSQETQYFGPGTRLLVL.

The chain is built from TRBV7-6 and TRBJ2-1, with 12 bases that match TRBD2. The CDR3 loop spans 16 amino acids. Germline CDR1 reads SGHVS; CDR2 reads FNYEAQ. Germline trimming cut 5 bases from V and 8 bases from J; bases unmatched to any gene: 10. The CDR3 nucleotides read TGTGCCAGCAGCCCCGGACTAGCGGGAATGGTGGATGAGCAGTTCTTC. Translation gives CASSPGLAGMVDEQFF.

This clone was recorded once. This rearrangement joins TRBV3-1 (or the pseudogene TRBV3-2) to TRBJ2-3; 12 bases align to TRBD2. V shed 4 bases and J 3 bases; nucleotides not matched to a gene: 2. CDR3 size: 15 residues. Germline lookup yields CDR1 LGHDT and CDR2 YNNKEL (reference sequence). The CDR3 region is CASSPGTSGTDTQYF. The CDR3 DNA is TGTGCCAGCAGCCCTGGGACTAGCGGGACAGATACGCAGTATTTT.

The chain is built from TRBV24-1 and TRBJ2-2, with 10 bases that match TRBD2. The junction had 11 bases not matched to a gene; V was cut back by 7 bases and J by 4 bases. CDR3 length equals 17 residues. Per the germline V gene, CDR1 is KGHDR and CDR2 is SFDVKD. CDR3 sequence: CATSRDLAGETTGELFF. In DNA form, the CDR3 reads TGTGCCACCAGCCGTGATCTAGCGGGAGAGACCACCGGGGAGCTGTTTTTT.

A single count supports this clone. The chain carries TRBV4-1 and TRBJ1-2; D call uncertain. The CDR3 totals 15 residues. The V end lost 3 bases, the J end lost 1 base, and 12 bases lay between the germline ends. Germline CDR1 reads MGHRA; CDR2 reads YSYEKL. The CDR3 nucleotides read TGCGCCAGCAGCCACCGAACAGAACGTAACTATGGCTACACCTTC. Translating it yields CASSHRTERNYGYTF.

The rearrangement uses TRBV30 and TRBJ1-6, with D uncertain. Germline-derived CDR1 and CDR2 are GTSNPN and SVGIG (reference sequence). V lost 2 bases and J lost 8, with 7 bases in between. This CDR3 spans 12 amino acids. The CDR3 reads CAWSTVDSPLHF. CDR3 in DNA: TGTGCCTGGAGTACAGTGGATTCACCCCTCCACTTT.

The CDR3 loop reads CASSLNPDRNTGELFF. The CDR3 DNA reads TGTGCCAGCAGCTTAAACCCCGACAGGAACACCGGGGAGCTGTTTTTT. The V and J genes are TRBV7-9 and TRBJ2-2; TRBD1 might be the D (5 bases). V lost 2 bases and J lost 1, with 11 bases in between. The CDR3 runs to 16 residues. In germline, CDR1 is SEHNR, CDR2 FQNEAQ (reference sequence).

The gene calls are TRBV7-9 and TRBJ1-6; D is possibly TRBD1 (6 bases). Trimming stripped 5 bases from V and 10 bases from J, with 21 bases between. Germline loops: CDR1 SEHNR, CDR2 FQNEAQ (reference sequence). The length of the CDR3 is 16 residues. The CDR3 nucleotides read TGTGCCAGCAGCCCCAAGACAGGCCAGGTGTGGTCACCCCTCCACTTT. Its protein is CASSPKTGQVWSPLHF.

This clone occurred once. The genes are TRBV5-1 and TRBJ2-1, with TRBD2 matching 11 bases. The length of the CDR3 is 17 residues. CDR1 is SGHRS and CDR2 is YFSETQ in the germline V gene. V shed 7 bases, J shed 2 bases, and the junction held 11 bases outside the gene matches. The CDR3: CASGDKTSGGPYNEQFF. CDR3 sequence (DNA): TGCGCCAGCGGCGACAAAACTAGCGGGGGCCCCTACAATGAGCAGTTCTTC.

This sequence joins TRBV28 and TRBJ1-1, with a weak D call TRBD1 (6 bases). The CDR3 sequence is 14 residues long. Germline loops: CDR1 MDHEN, CDR2 SYDVKM. V was clipped by 7 bases and J by 0 bases, with 12 bases between them. The CDR3 spells CASNGGLMNTEAFF. The CDR3 DNA follows: TGTGCCAGCAATGGGGGCCTCATGAACACTGAAGCTTTCTTT.

The gene calls are TRBV28 and TRBJ2-1; no reliable D call. This CDR3 spans 11 amino acids. V dropped 3 bases and J dropped 6 bases, with 3 bases sitting between them. Germline loops: CDR1 MDHEN, CDR2 SYDVKM. CDR3 nucleotide sequence: TGTGCCAGCAGTTTTCTCAATGAGCAGTTCTTC. Residues: CASSFLNEQFF. The entire variable domain, with the rest obtained from reference TRBV28 and TRBJ2-1, is as follows: DVKVTQSSRYLVKRTGEKVFLECVQDMDHENMFWYRQDPGLGLRLIYFSYDVKMKEKGDIPEGYSVSREKKERFSLILESASTNQTSMYLCASSFLNEQFFGPGTRLTVL.

The chain uses TRBV29-1 and TRBJ2-1; 10 bases match TRBD1. V shed 3 bases, J shed 5 bases, and the junction held 7 bases outside the gene matches. Germline V lookup: CDR1 SQVTM, CDR2 ANQGSEA. CDR3 length: 15 amino acids. CDR3 nucleotide sequence: TGCAGCGTTGATTTAGGACAGGGGGGAAACAATGAGCAGTTCTTC. Translating gives CSVDLGQGGNNEQFF.